A single sample gave rise to the 22 T cell receptor beta chains below, sequenced in a study of T cell repertoires in cytomegalovirus infection. No antigen is known for these receptors. TCRdb called the reads again in MiXCR, with one record for every CDR3 protein. The sample records some 940,000 distinct CDR3 sequences, roughly 31% being singletons. The specimen was cultured CD8+ T cells from PBMCs, collected from culture after CMV antigen stimulation. These receptors were obtained from a human donor in good health (CMV status not recorded). Some clones in this sample may be carry-over from other donors' samples.

This chain uses TRBV29-1 with TRBJ2-2, with D possibly matching TRBD1 (6 bases). The germline V gene has CDR1 SQVTM and CDR2 ANQGSEA. The CDR3 runs to 13 residues. V was pared by 8 bases and J by 2 bases, with 12 bases between. CDR3 loop: CSFRQENTGELFF. Here the CDR3 DNA reads TGCAGCTTCAGACAGGAAAACACCGGGGAGCTGTTTTTT.

This clonotype was observed at least ten times. This sequence joins TRBV11-2 and TRBJ2-5; no firm D call. V gave up 4 bases and J gave up 2 bases, with 11 bases separating them. The CDR3 contains 14 residues. Looked up from germline, CDR1 is SGHAT and CDR2 is FQNNGV. DNA of the CDR3: TGTGCCAGCAGCTCCTGGACGGATCAAGAGACCCAGTACTTC. Its translation: CASSSWTDQETQYF.

The chain combines TRBV12-3 or TRBV12-4 with TRBJ1-2; D is perhaps TRBD1 (5 bases). This CDR3 contains 14 residues. Trimming removed 1 base from V and 5 bases from J, with 11 bases in between. This CDR3 is CASSLGDVLYGYTF. The DNA for the CDR3 is TGTGCCAGCAGTTTAGGGGACGTTCTATATGGCTACACCTTC.

There are many counts of this clonotype. The chain is built from TRBV11-2 and TRBJ2-1, with a tentative D call TRBD1 (6 bases). V lost 5 bases, J lost 4 bases, and 12 bases lay in between. The germline gives CDR1 SGHAT, CDR2 FQNNGV. The CDR3 is made up of 14 amino acids. The CDR3 region is CASSPGANYNEQFF. CDR3 DNA: TGTGCCAGCAGCCCAGGGGCTAATTACAATGAGCAGTTCTTC.

This clonotype was recorded a few times. The chain recombines TRBV5-4 with TRBJ2-5; 9 nucleotides line up with TRBD1. V shed 3 bases, J shed 9 bases, and the junction held 6 bases outside the gene matches. Looked up from germline, CDR1 is SGHNT and CDR2 is YYREEE (reference sequence). This CDR3 has 13 residues. CDR3 in amino acids: CASSSGTGSAQYF. CDR3 DNA: TGTGCCAGCAGCTCCGGGACAGGGTCTGCCCAGTACTTC.

The rearrangement links TRBV10-3 to TRBJ1-2; weak D call: TRBD1 (5 bases). Trimming removed 2 bases from V and 6 bases from J, with 19 bases in between. CDR1 is ENHRY, CDR2 SYGVKD, per germline. This CDR3 is 16 amino acids long. CDR3 coding DNA: TGTGCCATCAGTGAGGTGGGAGGGGAACTATTAAATGGCTACACCTTC. This encodes CAISEVGGELLNGYTF.

The V call is TRBV7-3, the J call TRBJ2-2; 8 bases match TRBD2. Germline V gene lookup returns CDR1 SGHTA and CDR2 FQGTGA. The CDR3 sequence is 19 residues long. V was clipped by 5 bases and J by 3 bases; unmatched bases: 17. The CDR3 loop reads CASSNNIGVAGRHTGELFF. CDR3 nucleotide sequence: TGTGCCAGCAGCAATAATATCGGGGTAGCGGGGAGACACACCGGGGAGCTGTTTTTT.

In its sample, this clonotype was seen a few times. This sequence joins TRBV12-3 or TRBV12-4 and TRBJ1-5; D remains ambiguous. V lost 5 bases and J lost 5, with 13 bases in between. This CDR3 spans 14 amino acids. The CDR3 sequence is CASSPRLSDQPQHF. The CDR3 bases are TGTGCCAGCAGTCCTCGCTTATCCGATCAGCCCCAGCATTTT.

J is TRBJ1-3 and V is TRBV20-1; D remains ambiguous. CDR1 and CDR2 from the germline V gene are DFQATT and SNEGSKA (reference sequence). The ends were cut back, 0 bases at V and 5 bases at J, with 14 bases in the middle. This CDR3 is built from 15 residues. CDR3 bases: TGCAGTGCTAGAGAGTCAGGTCGCTCCCGAAACACCATATATTTT. This translates into CSARESGRSRNTIYF.

The chain combines TRBV6-1 with TRBJ2-7; the D gene is possibly TRBD2 (5 bases). V dropped 2 bases and J dropped 4 bases, with 9 bases sitting between them. Germline-derived CDR1 and CDR2 are MNHNS and SASEGT. The CDR3 covers 13 residues. The CDR3 DNA reads TGTGCCAGCAGTGAACACTGGGAGTACGAGCAGTACGTC. Amino acid sequence: CASSEHWEYEQYV.

This clonotype was seen at least ten times. The rearrangement joins TRBV7-6 to TRBJ2-2; D is undetermined. The CDR3 extends over 15 amino acids. V was clipped by 2 bases and J by 0 bases, with 7 bases between them. Germline assignment: CDR1 SGHVS and CDR2 FNYEAQ. CDR3 coding DNA: TGTGCCAGCAGCTTACCCTTCTCGAACACCGGGGAGCTGTTTTTT. It yields the protein CASSLPFSNTGELFF.

This chain connects TRBV3-1 to TRBJ2-1, with D possibly being TRBD2 (5 bases). This CDR3 has 16 residues. Germline CDR1 LGHDT, CDR2 YNNKEL (reference sequence). V lost 3 bases and J 0 bases, leaving 12 bases between the germline ends. The CDR3 bases are TGTGCCAGCAGCCACCTCGCAGGAGGCTCCTACAATGAGCAGTTCTTC. It specifies CASSHLAGGSYNEQFF.

This clonotype occurred a few times. The rearrangement uses TRBV7-6 and TRBJ2-7; D is possibly TRBD2 (6 bases). Germline V gives CDR1 SGHVS, CDR2 FNYEAQ. The V end lost 4 bases, the J end lost 0 bases, and 22 bases lay between the germline ends. The CDR3 is made up of 18 amino acids. CDR3 amino acids: CASSSPNRDSSNSYEQYF. The CDR3 DNA reads as TGTGCCAGCAGCTCCCCTAACCGGGACTCTTCCAACTCCTACGAGCAGTACTTC. Drawing the rest from reference TRBV7-6 and TRBJ2-7, the complete variable domain is GAGVSQSPRYKVTKRGQDVALRCDPISGHVSLYWYRQALGQGPEFLTYFNYEAQQDKSGLPNDRFSAERPEGSISTLTIQRTEQRDSAMYRCASSSPNRDSSNSYEQYFGPGTRLTVT.

This clonotype has ten or more counts. The chain couples TRBV2 to TRBJ2-7, with D maybe TRBD1 (5 bases). Germline CDR1 is SNHLY and CDR2 is FYNNEI. Trimming cost V 4 bases and J 4 bases, with 8 bases left between them. The CDR3 loop spans 12 amino acids. The CDR3 is CASSVPGYEQYF. For the CDR3, the DNA is TGTGCCAGCAGTGTCCCAGGGTACGAGCAGTACTTC.

CDR3 region: CASSYLLRAGELFF. CDR3 sequence (DNA): TGTGCCAGCAGTTACCTGCTTAGGGCCGGGGAGCTGTTTTTT. V usage is TRBV6-2 or TRBV6-3 and J usage is TRBJ2-2; D is uncertain. Trimming pared 2 bases from V and 6 bases from J, leaving 10 bases between. The germline CDR1 and CDR2 sequences are MNHEY and SVGEGT. CDR3 length: 14 amino acids.

This clonotype has just a few counts. The chain is built from TRBV5-1 and TRBJ2-7, with D unclear. Trimming took 4 bases from V and 0 from J, leaving 17 bases between them. The CDR3 is 16 amino acids. Germline V CDR1 and CDR2: SGHRS, YFSETQ. Here the CDR3 reads CASSRSLSRDSYEQYF. The CDR3 DNA follows: TGCGCCAGCAGCCGGTCCCTAAGCAGAGACTCCTACGAGCAGTACTTC.

The V call is TRBV27, the J call TRBJ1-6; D might be TRBD1 (5 bases). V was cut by 5 bases and J by 0 bases, with 14 bases left in between. The CDR3 runs to 17 residues. In germline, CDR1 is MNHEY, CDR2 SMNVEV (reference sequence). CDR3 protein: CASSGGPLSSYNSPLHF. As DNA, the CDR3 is TGTGCCAGCAGTGGGGGACCTTTGAGCTCCTATAATTCACCCCTCCACTTT.

This sequence joins TRBV28 and TRBJ1-3; 8 bases map to TRBD1. The length of the CDR3 is 15 residues. Per germline, CDR1 MDHEN and CDR2 SYDVKM. V gave up 5 bases and J gave up 1 base; unmatched junction bases: 4. CDR3 amino acids: CASSPWTGSGNTIYF. CDR3 DNA sequence: TGTGCCAGCAGTCCCTGGACAGGGTCTGGAAACACCATATATTTT.

This clonotype came up a few times. The J gene is TRBJ2-7, the V gene TRBV11-2; 7 bases fit TRBD1. In germline, CDR1 is SGHAT, CDR2 FQNNGV. The CDR3 loop spans 14 amino acids. The trim removed 1 base at V and 3 bases at J, leaving 3 bases unmatched. The CDR3 reads CASSLAPGGYEQYV. The CDR3 DNA is TGTGCCAGCAGCTTAGCGCCAGGGGGCTACGAGCAGTACGTC.

V gene TRBV29-1 combines with J gene TRBJ2-5; D perhaps matches TRBD2 (6 bases). The V end was cut by 8 bases, the J end by 1 base, with 11 bases between. This CDR3 comprises 12 residues. Germline values: CDR1 SQVTM, CDR2 ANQGSEA. CDR3 sequence (DNA): TGCAGCTTCGGGGAGGCCCAAGAGACCCAGTACTTC. Residues: CSFGEAQETQYF.

The J gene is TRBJ2-1, the V gene TRBV18; D may be TRBD2 (5 bases). Germline V gives CDR1 KGHSH, CDR2 LQKENI. The CDR3 has 16 residues. V lost 6 bases and J 0 bases, leaving 15 bases between the germline ends. The CDR3 loop reads CASSRIAGHSYNEQFF. DNA of the CDR3: TGTGCCAGCTCCCGGATCGCGGGCCACTCCTACAATGAGCAGTTCTTC.

This clonotype showed up just a few times. The chain employs TRBV27 and TRBJ1-5; tentative D call: TRBD1 (6 bases). This CDR3 spans 15 amino acids. Trimming took 0 bases from V and 11 from J, leaving 17 bases between them. Germline assignment: CDR1 MNHEY and CDR2 SMNVEV (reference sequence). The CDR3 spells CASSLSGGARVAQHF. The CDR3 DNA sequence: TGTGCCAGCAGTTTATCTGGGGGGGCCCGGGTGGCCCAGCATTTT.